This TCR beta chain originates from a study of TIL therapy for anti-PD-1-resistant metastatic lung cancer. Time point specified: pre-treatment sample, taken before nivolumab and TIL therapy. Pleural nodules or supraclavicular lymph nodes made up most of the excised metastases sampled. Many counts were recorded for this clone. Sequencing used immunoSEQ v3. Using immunoSEQ multiplex PCR, the repertoire was profiled, and TCRdb retains in-frame clones only, with some absent. The data contain approximately 87,000 clones, about two thirds of them singletons. The CDR3 is 14 amino acids. Trimming left V 5 bases short and J 0 bases short, with 11 bases between. CDR1 and CDR2 from the germline V gene are MNHEY and SMNVEV (reference sequence).

The chain is built from TRBV27 and TRBJ2-7, with TRBD1 as a possible D gene (6 bases). The source material was tumor tissue, sampled at baseline. This receptor was taken from a person between 25 and 79 years old with non-small cell lung cancer. CDR3 sequence reads: CASSTGDNSYEQYF. DNA for the CDR3: TGTGCCAGCAGTACCGGGGACAACTCCTACGAGCAGTACTTC.